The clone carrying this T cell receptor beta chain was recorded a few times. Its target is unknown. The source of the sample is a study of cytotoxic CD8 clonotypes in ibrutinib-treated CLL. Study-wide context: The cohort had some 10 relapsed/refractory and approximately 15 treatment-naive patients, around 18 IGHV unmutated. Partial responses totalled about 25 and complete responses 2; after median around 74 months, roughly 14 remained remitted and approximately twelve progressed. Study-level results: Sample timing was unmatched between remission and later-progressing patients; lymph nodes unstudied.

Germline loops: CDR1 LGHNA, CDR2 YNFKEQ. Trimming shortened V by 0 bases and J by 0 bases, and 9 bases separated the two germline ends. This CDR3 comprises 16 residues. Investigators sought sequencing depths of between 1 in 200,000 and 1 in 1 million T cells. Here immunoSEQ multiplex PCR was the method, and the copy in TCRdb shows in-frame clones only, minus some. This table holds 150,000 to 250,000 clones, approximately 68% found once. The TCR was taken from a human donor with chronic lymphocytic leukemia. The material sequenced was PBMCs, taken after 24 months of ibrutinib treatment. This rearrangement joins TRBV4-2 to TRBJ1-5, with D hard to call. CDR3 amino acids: CASSQDLSDSNQPQHF. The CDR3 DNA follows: TGTGCCAGCAGCCAAGATCTATCAGATAGCAATCAGCCCCAGCATTTT.